The sequence of this T cell receptor (beta chain) was determined in a study of response to subunit inactivated influenza vaccine. This clonotype appeared a few times. Germline V gene lookup returns CDR1 SGHNT and CDR2 YYREEE (reference sequence). This CDR3 is 17 amino acids long. V was cut by 9 bases and J by 2 bases, with 21 bases left in between. MiXCR was run by TCRdb on the RT-PCR reads, yielding one entry per CDR3 protein. Among a few hundred thousand distinct CDR3 sequences listed, around 11% were seen once. These data also featured in a second study, about T cells expressing NK-cell markers. This second study says: It was by 5'RACE template switching with UMIs that TCR beta cDNA was made. Among the eight sequenced donors, seven tested HCMV-seropositive and one tested seronegative.

The receptor comes from a man between 50 and 59 years old who received an inactivated influenza vaccine. This sequence joins TRBV5-4 and TRBJ2-6, with D unresolved. The source material was PBMCs from blood, sampled on the day of vaccination. CDR3: CATYPPPFKPGANVLTF. As DNA, the CDR3 is TGTGCCACCTACCCCCCCCCCTTCAAACCTGGGGCCAACGTCCTGACTTTC.